This T cell receptor beta chain was documented in a study of T cell repertoires in ileal Crohn's disease. The wider study: About half received postoperative treatment, about a dozen with thiopurines and around 17 anti-TNF. The study, taken as a whole, reports: Sorted CD8 T cells held more high-frequency clones than CD4.

Sequenced by immunoSEQ multiplex PCR; TCRdb stores in-frame clones only, minus some. The sample consists of about 7,400 clones, roughly 76% of them appearing once. About this clone: Its target is unknown.

The CDR3 has 13 amino acids. Germline CDR1 is SGHVS and CDR2 is FNYEAQ. V gave up 5 bases and J gave up 1 base, with 8 bases separating them. Sequencing was done on a sample of ileal tissue. The sequence derives from an adult with Crohn's disease. The V gene is TRBV7-6, the J gene TRBJ1-1; D may be TRBD1 (5 bases). The CDR3 spells CASSSQGNTEAFF. In DNA form, the CDR3 reads TGTGCCAGCAGCAGTCAGGGGAACACTGAAGCTTTCTTT.